Below, 24 T cell receptor beta chains from the same sample are listed, as sequenced in a study of human T cells and chemical hapten exposure. Time point: patch test 1, 2 weeks after DPC sensitization. Treatment described: therapeutic diphenylcyclopropenone sensitization with weekly scalp DPC. TCRdb fed the RACE reads into MiXCR, producing one record per CDR3 protein. The sample consists of approximately 340,000 distinct CDR3 sequences, around 7% of them appearing once. This material consisted of whole blood, taken in connection with sensitization to the hapten diphenylcyclopropenone (DPC). These receptors all come from a woman aged 18-29 years with alopecia areata. Some clones in this sample may be carry-over from other donors' samples.

This clonotype was seen ten or more times. The rearrangement uses TRBV7-3 and TRBJ2-3; TRBD1 agrees at 9 bases. The CDR3 sequence is 16 residues long. The germline V gene encodes CDR1 SGHTA and CDR2 FQGTGA. After removal of 6 bases from V and 2 bases from J, the junction contained 9 bases not matched to a gene. The CDR3 DNA sequence: TGTGCCAGCAGAGCTACAGGGGGCATAGCCACAGATACGCAGTATTTT. This sequence encodes CASRATGGIATDTQYF.

This clonotype was seen a handful of times. This sequence joins TRBV5-1 and TRBJ1-5; D unclear. CDR1 is SGHRS and CDR2 is YFSETQ in the germline V gene. With 0 bases removed from V and 2 bases from J, the gap between germline ends came to 9 bases. This CDR3 has 15 residues. CDR3: CASSLGGFGNQPQHF. The CDR3 bases are TGCGCCAGCAGCTTGGGCGGGTTCGGCAATCAGCCCCAGCATTTT.

In this sample, this clonotype turned up a few times. The chain recombines TRBV5-6 with TRBJ1-2; no definite D call. With 3 bases removed from V and 0 bases from J, the gap between germline ends came to 9 bases. The germline gives CDR1 SGHDT, CDR2 YYEEEE. This CDR3 has 14 amino acids. CDR3 residues: CASSWARPNYGYTF. The DNA for the CDR3 is TGTGCCAGCAGCTGGGCCAGACCTAACTATGGCTACACCTTC.

The sample holds many counts of this clonotype. V gene TRBV7-2 combines with J gene TRBJ2-7; 11 positions match TRBD2. The ends lost 5 bases at V and 2 bases at J; junction bases unmatched: 5. This CDR3 is 15 amino acids long. The germline V gene has CDR1 SGHTA and CDR2 FQGNSA. The CDR3 DNA follows: TGTGCCAGCAGCATCCGTAGCGGGGGGGCCTACGAGCAGTACTTC. It is translated as CASSIRSGGAYEQYF.

The chain employs TRBV5-5 and TRBJ1-4, with 7 bases fitting TRBD1. CDR1 and CDR2 (germline): SGHKS, YYEKEE (reference sequence). V shed 3 bases and J 7 bases; nucleotides not matched to a gene: 12. This CDR3 is 16 amino acids long. The CDR3 loop is CASSSPRDSAGEKLFF. The DNA of the CDR3 is TGTGCCAGCAGCTCTCCCCGGGACAGCGCGGGTGAAAAACTGTTTTTT. The whole variable domain, filled in from reference TRBV5-5 and TRBJ1-4, reads DAGVTQSPTHLIKTRGQQVTLRCSPISGHKSVSWYQQVLGQGPQFIFQYYEKEERGRGNFPDRFSARQFPNYSSELNVNALLLGDSALYLCASSSPRDSAGEKLFFGSGTQLSVL.

This clonotype showed up just a few times. The chain is built from TRBV4-1 and TRBJ1-6, with D hard to call. The germline gives CDR1 MGHRA, CDR2 YSYEKL. V was shortened by 4 bases and J by 9 bases, with 13 bases between the two germline ends. The CDR3 loop spans 14 amino acids. The CDR3 DNA sequence: TGCGCCAGCAGCCCGGGAGTGGATGGTTCACCCCTCCACTTT. Translated, it gives CASSPGVDGSPLHF.

This clonotype appeared many times. This chain links TRBV28 with TRBJ1-2, with 7 bases identical to TRBD1. The CDR3 sequence is 14 residues long. V dropped 2 bases and J dropped 4; count of bases not matched to a gene: 4. From germline, CDR1 is MDHEN and CDR2 SYDVKM. As DNA, the CDR3 is TGTGCCAGCAGTTTAGAGGGGGCGAGCTATGGCTACACCTTC. Protein sequence: CASSLEGASYGYTF.

This clonotype occurred many times. As DNA, the CDR3 is TGTGCCAGCAGCCCGGACATTTCCGGGGAGACCCAGTACTTC. Translated: CASSPDISGETQYF. The J gene is TRBJ2-5, the V gene TRBV5-6; D possibly corresponds to TRBD1 (5 bases). Trimming stripped 4 bases from V and 5 bases from J, with 15 bases between. Per germline, CDR1 SGHDT and CDR2 YYEEEE. This CDR3 is built from 14 residues. Based on the CDR3 plus reference TRBV5-6 and TRBJ2-5, the full variable domain is DAGVTQSPTHLIKTRGQQVTLRCSPKSGHDTVSWYQQALGQGPQFIFQYYEEEERQRGNFPDRFSGHQFPNYSSELNVNALLLGDSALYLCASSPDISGETQYFGPGTRLLVL.

The table lists this clonotype with many counts. The CDR3 DNA follows: TGTGCCAGCAGCTTGGGACAGGGGGCTGGCTACACCTTC. Protein sequence: CASSLGQGAGYTF. The V and J genes are TRBV7-2 and TRBJ1-2; 12 nucleotides line up with TRBD1. Per the germline V gene, CDR1 is SGHTA and CDR2 is FQGNSA. The CDR3 has 13 residues. Unmatched junction bases numbered 0, after V lost 3 bases and J lost 7 bases.

The chain recombines TRBV7-2 with TRBJ1-2, with D possibly being TRBD1 (5 bases). Germline CDR1 reads SGHTA; CDR2 reads FQGNSA. V was clipped by 2 bases and J by 7 bases, with 23 bases between them. The CDR3 is made up of 17 amino acids. The DNA for the CDR3 is TGTGCCAGCAGCTTATCGAGGGGTCCCAGGGATGGACCTGGCTACACCTTC. The encoded protein is CASSLSRGPRDGPGYTF.

The CDR3 coding sequence is TGTGCCAGCAGTGAACTGCAGGGGCAGGGGTTTGGCTACACCTTC. Its protein product is CASSELQGQGFGYTF. This chain links TRBV2 with TRBJ1-2, with D maybe TRBD1 (6 bases). Trimming stripped 2 bases from V and 7 bases from J, with 17 bases between. The CDR3 sequence is 15 residues long. CDR1 SNHLY and CDR2 FYNNEI come from the germline V gene.

The rearrangement uses TRBV6-2 or TRBV6-3 and TRBJ1-1; D may be TRBD1 (5 bases). Germline CDR1 reads MNHEY; CDR2 reads SVGEGT. Trimming stripped 2 bases from V and 1 base from J, with 11 bases between. The CDR3 is 15 amino acids. The CDR3: CASSYPRTRNTEAFF. As DNA, the CDR3 is TGTGCCAGCAGTTACCCCCGGACAAGGAACACTGAAGCTTTCTTT.

This clonotype appeared a few times. This chain uses TRBV28 with TRBJ2-1; D not certain. Trimming pared 7 bases from V and 9 bases from J, leaving 10 bases between. This CDR3 spans 11 amino acids. Looked up from germline, CDR1 is MDHEN and CDR2 is SYDVKM. The CDR3 DNA follows: TGTGCCAGCACCACATGGGGTGAGCAGTTCTTC. Translation: CASTTWGEQFF.

This clonotype was counted ten times or more. The chain carries TRBV9 and TRBJ2-2; D is tentatively TRBD1 or TRBD2 (5 bases each). Germline values: CDR1 SGDLS, CDR2 YYNGEE. This CDR3 is 14 amino acids long. V was pared by 7 bases and J by 5 bases, with 15 bases between. In DNA, the CDR3 is TGTGCCAGCTGGAGAGGGGATGGGACCGGGGAGCTGTTTTTT. It translates to CASWRGDGTGELFF. Complete variable domain (other parts from reference TRBV9 and TRBJ2-2): DSGVTQTPKHLITATGQRVTLRCSPRSGDLSVYWYQQSLDQGLQFLIQYYNGEERAKGNILERFSAQQFPDLHSELNLSSLELGDSALYFCASWRGDGTGELFFGEGSRLTVL.

This clonotype was seen a few times. The chain carries TRBV18 and TRBJ1-2; maybe TRBD1 (5 bases). The CDR3 extends over 16 amino acids. V shed 0 bases and J shed 4 bases, with 15 bases lying between them. Germline assignment: CDR1 KGHSH and CDR2 LQKENI. The DNA of the CDR3 is TGTGCCAGCTCACCACCGAACAGGCCCGAGGGCTATGGCTACACCTTC. As protein: CASSPPNRPEGYGYTF. The full variable domain, rest sourced from reference TRBV18 and TRBJ1-2, is NAGVMQNPRHLVRRRGQEARLRCSPMKGHSHVYWYRQLPEEGLKFMVYLQKENIIDESGMPKERFSAEFPKEGPSILRIQQVVRGDSAAYFCASSPPNRPEGYGYTFGSGTRLTVV.

This CDR3 is CASSLLQDGYTF. For the CDR3, the DNA is TGTGCCAGCAGCTTATTACAGGATGGCTACACCTTC. V and J are TRBV11-2 and TRBJ1-2; D perhaps matches TRBD1 (5 bases). V was clipped by 2 bases and J by 6 bases, with 7 bases between them. CDR3 length equals 12 residues. Looked up from germline, CDR1 is SGHAT and CDR2 is FQNNGV.

The chain uses TRBV4-3 and TRBJ2-5; 9 positions match TRBD2. Germline CDR1 LGHNA, CDR2 YSLEER. This CDR3 is 16 amino acids long. Trimming cost V 1 base and J 4 bases; bases outside gene matches: 7. CDR3 amino acids: CASSQVAGEATETQYF. The CDR3 DNA reads as TGCGCCAGCAGCCAAGTAGCGGGGGAAGCGACAGAGACCCAGTACTTC.

This clonotype has just a few counts. This chain links TRBV6-5 with TRBJ2-2; D gene ambiguous. The V gene lost 1 base and the J gene lost 1 base, with 10 bases spanning the gap. This CDR3 has 16 amino acids. CDR1 and CDR2 (germline): MNHEY, SVGAGI. In nucleotides, the CDR3 is TGTGCCAGCAGTTACTTATACAGAAAGAACACCGGGGAGCTGTTTTTT. Its translation is CASSYLYRKNTGELFF.

This clonotype was counted many times. The rearrangement uses TRBV7-8 and TRBJ2-1, with 10 bases aligning to TRBD2. This CDR3 contains 15 residues. V lost 4 bases and J lost 5; bases outside the gene matches: 5. CDR1 and CDR2 from the germline V gene are SGHVS and FQNEAQ. The CDR3 spells CASSWGLAFHNEQFF. The CDR3 region has the DNA TGTGCCAGCAGCTGGGGACTAGCGTTCCACAATGAGCAGTTCTTC.

This clonotype was counted ten times or more. The V and J genes are TRBV5-1 and TRBJ2-6; the D gene could be TRBD1 or TRBD2 (5 bases each). The CDR3 has 16 amino acids. Germline V CDR1 and CDR2: SGHRS, YFSETQ. The V end lost 4 bases, the J end lost 0 bases, and 11 bases lay between the germline ends. In DNA, the CDR3 is TGCGCCAGCAGCACGGGACCGTTCTCTGGGGCCAACGTCCTGACTTTC. Protein product: CASSTGPFSGANVLTF.

The chain joins TRBV2 to TRBJ1-6; TRBD1 matches at 10 bases. The CDR3 has 15 amino acids. Germline V gene sequence: CDR1 SNHLY, CDR2 FYNNEI. The V and J ends lost 8 bases and 9 bases, in that order; junction bases with no gene match: 10. CDR3 nucleotide sequence: TGTGCCAGCGTCGGACAGGGGGGAAGCGGTTCACCCCTCCACTTT. This codes for CASVGQGGSGSPLHF. Looking up the rest from reference TRBV2 and TRBJ1-6 gives the full variable domain: EPEVTQTPSHQVTQMGQEVILRCVPISNHLYFYWYRQILGQKVEFLVSFYNNEISEKSEIFDDQFSVERPDGSNFTLKIRSTKLEDSAMYFCASVGQGGSGSPLHFGNGTRLTVT.

This clonotype has more than one count but fewer than ten. This chain joins TRBV6-1 and TRBJ1-5, with a tentative D call TRBD1 (6 bases). Germline V CDR1 and CDR2: MNHNS, SASEGT. There are 16 residues in the CDR3. Trimming pared 4 bases from V and 0 bases from J, leaving 13 bases between. In nucleotides, the CDR3 is TGTGCCAGCAGTGGGCGACAGGCTTATAGCAATCAGCCCCAGCATTTT. This sequence encodes CASSGRQAYSNQPQHF.

This clonotype appeared a few times. V gene TRBV6-5 combines with J gene TRBJ1-6, with 9 bases that match TRBD1. The ends lost 6 bases at V and 10 bases at J; junction bases unmatched: 13. Germline V lookup: CDR1 MNHEY, CDR2 SVGAGI. The CDR3 runs to 16 residues. CDR3 in DNA: TGTGCCAGCAGCCTGACCGGGACAGGGAGACGGTCACCCCTCCACTTT. The encoded protein is CASSLTGTGRRSPLHF.

V and J are TRBV7-2 and TRBJ1-2; D not resolved. The CDR3 is 14 amino acids. V lost 2 bases and J lost 2, with 9 bases in between. Germline-derived CDR1 and CDR2 are SGHTA and FQGNSA. The DNA for the CDR3 is TGTGCCAGCAGCTTATATAGCGGCAACTATGGCTACACCTTC. Protein: CASSLYSGNYGYTF.